This TCR beta chain was retrieved from a study of blood T cell repertoires in COVID-19. Study context: Researchers got acute and convalescent COVID-19 samples from the United States, Italy and Spain. Sources were T cells, B-cell-depleted T cells, or PBMCs; the material itself was cDNA or gDNA.

Original handling: Amplification of reference gene primers was used by the study to estimate nucleated cell counts. Sequencing was performed with immunoSEQ multiplex PCR; in TCRdb, only in-frame clones are kept and a portion is missing. V and J calls and clone size are those listed in that table; D and trimming were worked out from the DNA. This table has some 150,000 clones, over 65% appearing once. The sequenced sample consisted of peripheral blood. The origin of this receptor is a man in his 70s with acute or convalescent COVID-19.

The CDR3 DNA reads TGTGCCAGCAGTGAAGCGCTTCGGGACATTTCACCCCTCCACTTT. Translating it yields CASSEALRDISPLHF. The V and J genes are TRBV2 and TRBJ1-6; a weak D match, TRBD1 (6 bases). The CDR3 extends over 15 amino acids. V lost 0 bases and J 9 bases, leaving 12 bases between the germline ends. Germline V gene lookup returns CDR1 SNHLY and CDR2 FYNNEI.